Each of the 27 T cell receptor beta chains below was sequenced from the same sample in a study of blood T cells in healthy people across ages. Combining a sample-barcoded 5' primer with a J-beta primer mix, a second PCR ran for 7 to 11 cycles. Via MiXCR, TCRdb re-called the 5' RACE reads, giving one row per CDR3 protein. The table shows some 890,000 distinct CDR3 sequences, with 25% to 30% occurring only once. The sample was also reused in another study, on T cells of mothers and their children.

The sample comprised blood. All receptors come from a middle-aged woman in good health.

This clonotype was detected a few times. The V and J genes are TRBV7-2 and TRBJ2-7, with 10 bases aligning to TRBD2. This CDR3 contains 14 residues. V trimming: 6 bases; J trimming: 1 base; junction bases outside the gene matches: 3. Germline values: CDR1 SGHTA, CDR2 FQGNSA. The CDR3 DNA follows: TGTGCCAGCAGTGGACTAGCGGTTTCCTACGAGCAGTACTTC. Protein sequence: CASSGLAVSYEQYF.

This clonotype was counted at least ten times. The chain has TRBV5-1 and TRBJ2-7, with D maybe TRBD1 (5 bases). Germline V lookup: CDR1 SGHRS, CDR2 YFSETQ. V shed 4 bases and J shed 0 bases, with 14 bases lying between them. This CDR3 contains 15 residues. The CDR3 DNA sequence: TGCGCCAGCAGCCCCCTCGACAGTTTCTCCTACGAGCAGTACTTC. Translating it yields CASSPLDSFSYEQYF. Full variable domain (remainder filled in from reference TRBV5-1 and TRBJ2-7): KAGVTQTPRYLIKTRGQQVTLSCSPISGHRSVSWYQQTPGQGLQFLFEYFSETQRNKGNFPGRFSGRQFSNSRSEMNVSTLELGDSALYLCASSPLDSFSYEQYFGPGTRLTVT.

This clonotype turned up a few times. This could be a read error, since a much larger clone is one nucleotide away. The CDR3: CASSRTGFDSPLHF. The CDR3 nucleotides read TGTGCCAGCAGCCGGACAGGATTTGACTCACCCCTCCACTTT. The chain couples TRBV7-3 to TRBJ1-6; 7 bases fit TRBD1. CDR1 is SGHTA, CDR2 FQGTGA, per germline. The CDR3 runs 14 residues. V dropped 5 bases and J dropped 10; count of bases not matched to a gene: 8.

With regard to this clonotype: A much larger clone lies a single base off, so this may be a read error. The chain employs TRBV28 and TRBJ2-5, with D possibly matching TRBD2 (7 bases). The germline V gene encodes CDR1 MDHEN and CDR2 SYDVKM. V lost 8 bases to trimming and J lost 5 bases, with 15 bases between them. The CDR3 runs 13 residues. CDR3 sequence: CASGGGGGETQYF. CDR3 DNA: TGTGCCAGCGGTGGAGGGGGAGGGGAGACCCAGTACTTC.

This clonotype has ten or more counts. The chain carries TRBV6-2 or TRBV6-3 and TRBJ2-3; D remains unclear. Trimming took 1 base from V and 1 from J, leaving 6 bases between them. CDR1 MNHEY and CDR2 SVGEGT come from the germline V gene. The CDR3 is 14 amino acids. CDR3 loop: CASSYLVRTDTQYF. CDR3 sequence (DNA): TGTGCCAGCAGTTACTTGGTTCGCACAGATACGCAGTATTTT.

The rearrangement joins TRBV4-3 to TRBJ1-2, with a tentative D call TRBD1 (6 bases). Per the germline V gene, CDR1 is LGHNA and CDR2 is YSLEER. V lost 0 bases and J lost 3, with 14 bases in between. This CDR3 is 16 amino acids long. CDR3 region: CASSQELRGYDYGYTF. The CDR3 DNA reads as TGCGCCAGCAGCCAAGAATTAAGGGGGTACGACTATGGCTACACCTTC.

At least ten counts were recorded for this clonotype. V usage is TRBV7-2 and J usage is TRBJ2-5; TRBD2 matches 9 bases. The germline V gene has CDR1 SGHTA and CDR2 FQGNSA. The junction had 13 bases not matched to a gene; V was cut back by 1 base and J by 13 bases. This CDR3 spans 15 amino acids. CDR3 region: CASSLEGLATSRRYF. As DNA, the CDR3 is TGTGCCAGCAGCTTAGAAGGACTAGCGACCAGCAGGCGGTACTTC.

V and J are TRBV20-1 and TRBJ1-6; the match to TRBD1 covers 7 bases. The CDR3 length is 14 residues. Looked up from germline, CDR1 is DFQATT and CDR2 is SNEGSKA (reference sequence). The V gene end was trimmed by 3 bases and the J gene end by 8 bases; junction bases not matched to a gene: 7. DNA for the CDR3: TGCAGTGCTAGCAAGACAGGGATTGATTCACCCCTCCACTTT. Encoded protein: CSASKTGIDSPLHF.

This clonotype was found many times. The chain is built from TRBV15 and TRBJ2-5; TRBD2 agrees at 10 bases. CDR1 is LNHNV, CDR2 YYDKDF, per germline (reference sequence). CDR3 length equals 15 residues. V lost 5 bases and J lost 7; bases outside the gene matches: 10. For the CDR3, the DNA is TGTGCCACCAGCGGCGAGGGGACTAGCGCGGCGACCCAGTACTTC. Its translation is CATSGEGTSAATQYF. The full variable domain, with the rest looked up from reference TRBV15 and TRBJ2-5, is DAMVIQNPRYQVTQFGKPVTLSCSQTLNHNVMYWYQQKSSQAPKLLFHYYDKDFNNEADTPDNFQSRRPNTSFCFLDIRSPGLGDTAMYLCATSGEGTSAATQYFGPGTRLLVL.

The chain links TRBV28 to TRBJ1-1; D unclear. Germline lookup yields CDR1 MDHEN and CDR2 SYDVKM. The ends were cut back, 3 bases at V and 4 bases at J, with 9 bases in the middle. This CDR3 has 13 residues. The CDR3 DNA reads TGTGCCAGCAGTTTGGGCAGGATCACTGAAGCTTTCTTT. Amino acids: CASSLGRITEAFF.

This chain uses TRBV7-8 with TRBJ2-7; 7 nucleotides line up with TRBD1. CDR3 length equals 19 residues. Germline CDR1 and CDR2: SGHVS and FQNEAQ. Losses at the gene ends were 3 bases for V and 7 bases for J; bases not matched to a gene: 24. CDR3 loop: CASSFKGGRRPPFYNEQYF. CDR3 nucleotide sequence: TGTGCCAGCAGCTTTAAAGGGGGCCGTAGACCACCCTTCTACAATGAGCAGTACTTC.

This clonotype was counted ten times or more. The chain combines TRBV13 with TRBJ2-7; the match to TRBD2 covers 14 bases. J lost 2 bases, V lost 8 bases, and 2 bases had no gene match. Germline V gene data show CDR1 as PRHDT and CDR2 as FYEKMQ (reference sequence). The CDR3 extends over 14 amino acids. The CDR3, as DNA: TGTGCCAGCGGACTAGCGGGGGGCGCCTACGAGCAGTACTTC. The encoded protein is CASGLAGGAYEQYF.

This clonotype was picked up many times. This chain links TRBV5-1 with TRBJ2-7; D is uncertain. Trimming removed 5 bases at V and 2 bases at J, with 20 bases between. The germline V gene encodes CDR1 SGHRS and CDR2 YFSETQ. This CDR3 has 16 amino acids. The CDR3 nucleotides are TGCGCCAGCAGAAATCTCCTGAGAAGCGCCCCCTACGAGCAGTACTTC. Its protein product is CASRNLLRSAPYEQYF.

Comment on this clonotype: A clone one base away is much larger, so this may be a read error. V is TRBV3-1 and J is TRBJ1-5; D gene unclear. The CDR3 has 14 amino acids. Germline assignment: CDR1 LGHDT and CDR2 YNNKEL (reference sequence). Written as DNA, the CDR3 is TGTGCCAACAGCTCACACGCAGGTTCTCAGCCCCAGCATTTT. This gives the protein CANSSHAGSQPQHF.

CDR3 in DNA: TGTGCCAGCGGGGATGGGAGCACTGAAGCTTTCTTT. It codes for CASGDGSTEAFF. The chain couples TRBV2 to TRBJ1-1; D gene uncertain. V dropped 8 bases and J dropped 4 bases, with 11 bases sitting between them. Germline loops: CDR1 SNHLY, CDR2 FYNNEI. The CDR3 has 12 amino acids. Filled out from reference TRBV2 and TRBJ1-1, the complete variable domain reads EPEVTQTPSHQVTQMGQEVILRCVPISNHLYFYWYRQILGQKVEFLVSFYNNEISEKSEIFDDQFSVERPDGSNFTLKIRSTKLEDSAMYFCASGDGSTEAFFGQGTRLTVV.

V is TRBV2 and J is TRBJ2-1, with TRBD2 matching 7 bases. This CDR3 is 15 amino acids long. Germline lookup yields CDR1 SNHLY and CDR2 FYNNEI. With V trimmed by 6 bases and J by 6 bases, 11 bases remained unmatched. The chain's CDR3 is CASSVLARGANEQFF. CDR3 nucleotides: TGTGCCAGCAGCGTACTAGCGCGAGGGGCCAATGAGCAGTTCTTC.

This clonotype was detected a few times. The chain carries TRBV20-1 and TRBJ1-5; unclear D gene. V lost 6 bases, J lost 7 bases, and 25 bases lay in between. This CDR3 is 16 amino acids long. Germline V gives CDR1 DFQATT, CDR2 SNEGSKA (reference sequence). CDR3 coding DNA: TGCAGTGCCAGCATCCACCGGGAGGGAGCGGAACAGCCCCAGCATTTT. It is translated as CSASIHREGAEQPQHF.

In its sample, this clonotype was seen a few times. The chain links TRBV28 to TRBJ2-4; D assignment may be TRBD1 or TRBD2 (6 bases each). Germline V gives CDR1 MDHEN, CDR2 SYDVKM. The CDR3 covers 15 residues. V was pared by 7 bases and J by 1 base, with 14 bases between. CDR3: CASTLGGVAKNIQYF. In DNA form, the CDR3 reads TGTGCCAGCACCTTGGGGGGCGTCGCCAAAAACATTCAGTACTTC.

The V and J genes are TRBV9 and TRBJ1-1; TRBD1 matches at 7 bases. This CDR3 spans 17 amino acids. Germline lookup yields CDR1 SGDLS and CDR2 YYNGEE. V lost 0 bases to trimming and J lost 4 bases; unmatched junction nucleotides: 12. CDR3 sequence (DNA): TGTGCCAGCAGCGTAGAGGGGGCTCCGACAGGGAGCACTGAAGCTTTCTTT. This gives the protein CASSVEGAPTGSTEAFF.

Comment on this clonotype: A single base separates this from a much larger clone, so it may be a read error. CDR3 in DNA: TGTGCCAGCAGCTTAGGACAGGCCACAGATACGCAGTATTTT. It codes for CASSLGQATDTQYF. The chain joins TRBV7-2 to TRBJ2-3; D may be TRBD1 (6 bases). The germline CDR1 and CDR2 sequences are SGHTA and FQGNSA. CDR3 length: 14 residues. The ends were cut back, 1 base at V and 2 bases at J, with 7 bases in the middle.

Note on this clonotype: One base away lies a much larger clone, so this may be a sequencing read error. V is TRBV12-3 or TRBV12-4 and J is TRBJ2-7; a possible D gene is TRBD1 (6 bases). CDR3 size: 14 residues. CDR3 sequence reads: CAGSLQGMNYEQYF. The CDR3 region has the DNA TGTGCCGGCAGTCTGCAGGGGATGAACTACGAGCAGTACTTC.

This clonotype showed up just a few times. The V gene is TRBV7-2, the J gene TRBJ2-1, with 8 bases that match TRBD1. Trimming cost V 4 bases and J 4 bases; bases outside gene matches: 3. Per germline, CDR1 SGHTA and CDR2 FQGNSA. The CDR3 sequence is 14 residues long. CDR3 in DNA: TGTGCCAGCAGCTCGGGACAGGAATACAATGAGCAGTTCTTC. This sequence encodes CASSSGQEYNEQFF.

The chain has TRBV4-3 and TRBJ2-1; D is possibly TRBD2 (5 bases). The CDR3 consists of 16 residues. Trimming took off 0 bases at V and 4 bases at J, with 13 bases between the two ends. CDR1 and CDR2 from the germline V gene are LGHNA and YSLEER. CDR3 in amino acids: CASSQDWLARYNEQFF. The CDR3 nucleotides are TGCGCCAGCAGCCAAGATTGGTTAGCGAGGTACAATGAGCAGTTCTTC.

This clonotype was detected only a few times. The rearrangement uses TRBV12-3 or TRBV12-4 and TRBJ2-7; the D gene is possibly TRBD2 (5 bases). V shed 3 bases and J shed 5 bases, with 17 bases lying between them. The CDR3 is made up of 15 amino acids. This CDR3 is CASSFAGSGGNEQYF. For the CDR3, the DNA is TGTGCCAGCAGTTTTGCCGGCAGCGGAGGTAACGAGCAGTACTTC.

This clonotype was seen ten or more times. The chain employs TRBV10-3 and TRBJ1-2, with D possibly matching TRBD1 (5 bases). V was shortened by 7 bases and J by 3 bases, with 15 bases between the two germline ends. CDR3 length equals 14 residues. Germline loops: CDR1 ENHRY, CDR2 SYGVKD. CDR3 in DNA: TGTGCCATCACTCCGGGACCACAAGACTATGGCTACACCTTC. It yields the protein CAITPGPQDYGYTF.

As for this clonotype: It may be a read error: a sequence one base away is much more abundant. This chain links TRBV5-1 with TRBJ1-5; D is unclear. Germline loops: CDR1 SGHRS, CDR2 YFSETQ. This CDR3 has 15 residues. V was clipped by 0 bases and J by 6 bases, with 13 bases between them. CDR3 region: CASSLEDLPSQPQHF. The CDR3 DNA reads TGCGCCAGCAGCTTGGAAGATCTTCCTTCTCAGCCCCAGCATTTT.

This chain joins TRBV18 and TRBJ2-3; 12 bases match TRBD1. V lost 4 bases and J lost 7; bases outside the gene matches: 9. CDR3 length equals 16 residues. Germline V gene sequence: CDR1 KGHSH, CDR2 LQKENI. The CDR3 here is CASSRDPGTGGNTQYF. The CDR3 DNA sequence: TGTGCCAGCTCACGAGATCCCGGGACAGGGGGCAATACGCAGTATTTT.